This T cell receptor beta chain was identified in a study of PD-1 blockade in classical Hodgkin lymphoma. Study summary: Nivolumab 3 mg/kg was given intravenously every 2 weeks. Study findings and constraints: A significant rise in TCR diversity was seen by C4D1 for CD4+ cells but not for CD8+ cells.

V lost 1 base to trimming and J lost 6 bases, with 6 bases between them. CDR1 and CDR2 (germline): LNHNV, YYDKDF (reference sequence). This CDR3 comprises 13 residues. On this clone itself: Its antigen is not identified.

The method was immunoSEQ multiplex PCR; TCRdb's version includes in-frame clones alone and lacks a portion of them. The table lists 27,000 or so clones, approximately 68% of them singletons. This sample's time point: cycle 4 day 1 (C4D1), after less than seven weeks of nivolumab. Relapse was seen in all patients after autologous stem cell transplantation, and brentuximab vedotin exposure was variable. The receptor was derived from a human donor with classical Hodgkin lymphoma. The input for sequencing was peripheral blood mononuclear cells (PBMCs), taken before the fourth cycle of nivolumab. The chain is built from TRBV15 and TRBJ2-2; D gene unclear. Here the CDR3 reads CATSRGVSGELFF. The CDR3 DNA sequence: TGTGCCACCAGCAGAGGTGTTTCCGGGGAGCTGTTTTTT.